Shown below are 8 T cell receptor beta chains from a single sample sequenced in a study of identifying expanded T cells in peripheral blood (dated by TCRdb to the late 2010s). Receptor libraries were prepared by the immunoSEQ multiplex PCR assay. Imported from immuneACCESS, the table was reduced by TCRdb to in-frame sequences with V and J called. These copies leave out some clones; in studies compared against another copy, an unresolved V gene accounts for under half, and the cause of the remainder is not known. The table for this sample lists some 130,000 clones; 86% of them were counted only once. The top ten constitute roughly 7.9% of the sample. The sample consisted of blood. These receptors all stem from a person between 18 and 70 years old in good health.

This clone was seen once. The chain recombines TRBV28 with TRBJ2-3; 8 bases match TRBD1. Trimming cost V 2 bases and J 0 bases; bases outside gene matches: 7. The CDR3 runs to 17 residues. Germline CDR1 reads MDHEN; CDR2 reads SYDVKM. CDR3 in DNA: TGTGCCAGCAGTTTAGGTGGGACAGGTTCTAGCACAGATACGCAGTATTTT. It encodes CASSLGGTGSSTDTQYF.

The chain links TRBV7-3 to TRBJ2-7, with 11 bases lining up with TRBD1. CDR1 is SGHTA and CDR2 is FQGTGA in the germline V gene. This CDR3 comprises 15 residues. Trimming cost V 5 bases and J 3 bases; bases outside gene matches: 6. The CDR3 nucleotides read TGTGCCAGCAGCCACACCGGGACAGGGGGCTACGAGCAGTACTTC. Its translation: CASSHTGTGGYEQYF.

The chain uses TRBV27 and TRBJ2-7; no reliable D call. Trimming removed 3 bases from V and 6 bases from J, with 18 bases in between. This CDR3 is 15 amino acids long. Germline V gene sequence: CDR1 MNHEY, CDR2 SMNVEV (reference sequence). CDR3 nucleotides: TGTGCCAGCAGTTTTTCCCCGGGTCAACCGCTCGAGCAGTACTTC. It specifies CASSFSPGQPLEQYF.

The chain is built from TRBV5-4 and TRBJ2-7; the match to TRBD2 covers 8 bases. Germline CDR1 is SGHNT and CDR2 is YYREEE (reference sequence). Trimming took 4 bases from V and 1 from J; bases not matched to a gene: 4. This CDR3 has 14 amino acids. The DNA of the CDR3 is TGTGCCAGCAGCGGTCAGCGGGGGTCCTACGAGCAGTACTTC. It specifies CASSGQRGSYEQYF. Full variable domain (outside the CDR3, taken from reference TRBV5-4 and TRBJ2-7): ETGVTQSPTHLIKTRGQQVTLRCSSQSGHNTVSWYQQALGQGPQFIFQYYREEENGRGNFPPRFSGLQFPNYSSELNVNALELDDSALYLCASSGQRGSYEQYFGPGTRLTVT.

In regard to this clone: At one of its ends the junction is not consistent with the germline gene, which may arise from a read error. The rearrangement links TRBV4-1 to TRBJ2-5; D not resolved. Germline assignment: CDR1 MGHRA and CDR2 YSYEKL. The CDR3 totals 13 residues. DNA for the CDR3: TGCGCCAGCAGCCAAGATGCGCCAGAGATCCAGTACTTC. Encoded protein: CASSQDAPEIQYF.

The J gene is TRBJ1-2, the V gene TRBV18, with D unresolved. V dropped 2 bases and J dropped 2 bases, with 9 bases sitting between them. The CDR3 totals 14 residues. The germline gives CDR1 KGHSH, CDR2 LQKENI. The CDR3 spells CASSPEGGNYGYTF. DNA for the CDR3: TGTGCCAGCTCACCAGAGGGAGGAAACTATGGCTACACCTTC.

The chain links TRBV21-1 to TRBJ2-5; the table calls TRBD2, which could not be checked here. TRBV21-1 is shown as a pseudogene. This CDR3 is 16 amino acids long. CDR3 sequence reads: CASSKAGLAGGETQYF. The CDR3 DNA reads TGTGCCAGCAGCAAAGCGGGACTAGCGGGAGGAGAGACCCAGTACTTC.

The CDR3: CASGGPRNYGYTF. The CDR3 DNA follows: TGTGCCAGCGGGGGGCCCCGTAACTATGGCTACACCTTC. This chain links TRBV5-6 with TRBJ1-2, with D perhaps matching TRBD1 (6 bases). With 7 bases removed from V and 1 base from J, the gap between germline ends came to 11 bases. Per germline, CDR1 SGHDT and CDR2 YYEEEE. The CDR3 extends over 13 amino acids.